The 17 T cell receptor beta chains in this list originate from one sample, sequenced in a study of radiation and T cells in renal cell carcinoma. Sequencing used immunoSEQ multiplex PCR; TCRdb keeps in-frame clones, though not all of them. The sample lists about 23,000 clones, nearly 60% occurring once. Regarding treatment: treatment-naive control, cytoreductive nephrectomy. Specimen: tumor tissue, collected from a patient whose treatment was nephrectomy without radiotherapy. These receptors all stem from a man aged 35-49 years with renal cell carcinoma.

This rearrangement joins TRBV27 to TRBJ1-5, with TRBD1 as a possible D gene (5 bases). The CDR3 runs to 17 residues. CDR1 MNHEY and CDR2 SMNVEV come from the germline V gene (reference sequence). V was trimmed by 0 bases and J by 3 bases, leaving 15 bases between them. CDR3 amino acids: CASSLSPAPGINQPQHF. Written as DNA, the CDR3 is TGTGCCAGCAGTTTATCTCCGGCCCCAGGGATCAATCAGCCCCAGCATTTT.

The chain combines TRBV6-1 with TRBJ1-1; 7 bases align to TRBD1. CDR1 is MNHNS, CDR2 SASEGT, per germline. The CDR3 consists of 14 residues. With 6 bases clipped from V and 1 base from J, the junction kept 5 bases outside the gene matches. The CDR3 region has the DNA TGTGCCAGCAGACTACAGGGGAGGAACACTGAAGCTTTCTTT. Protein: CASRLQGRNTEAFF.

The chain joins TRBV5-1 to TRBJ2-3; 9 bases are shared with TRBD2. CDR3 length: 14 amino acids. V lost 4 bases and J lost 6; bases outside the gene matches: 6. CDR1 SGHRS and CDR2 YFSETQ come from the germline V gene. CDR3 amino acids: CASSRSGGVDTQYF. CDR3 DNA sequence: TGCGCCAGCAGCCGTAGCGGGGGCGTGGATACGCAGTATTTT.

The chain uses TRBV6-5 and TRBJ1-1, with D maybe TRBD1 (6 bases). The germline V gene encodes CDR1 MNHEY and CDR2 SVGAGI. There are 15 residues in the CDR3. The V end was cut by 5 bases, the J end by 0 bases, with 13 bases between. The CDR3: CASSREGQLNTEAFF. The CDR3 coding sequence is TGTGCCAGCAGTCGAGAGGGACAACTGAACACTGAAGCTTTCTTT.

This clone was recorded a few times. The chain joins TRBV7-6 to TRBJ2-7; the D gene is possibly TRBD1 (6 bases). Deletions cut 1 base from V and 3 bases from J, with 13 bases between. The CDR3 is made up of 15 amino acids. CDR1 is SGHVS, CDR2 FNYEAQ, per germline. The chain's CDR3 is CASSLEQGLLYEQYF. DNA of the CDR3: TGTGCCAGCAGCTTAGAACAGGGTCTCCTCTACGAGCAGTACTTC.

This clone came up a few times. This chain uses TRBV6-5 with TRBJ2-6; 7 bases align to TRBD1. Germline assignment: CDR1 MNHEY and CDR2 SVGAGI. This CDR3 is built from 16 residues. V lost 4 bases to trimming and J lost 2 bases; unmatched junction nucleotides: 5. The CDR3 coding sequence is TGTGCCAGCAGTTCCCGACAGGGTCCTGGGGCCAACGTCCTGACTTTC. Amino acids: CASSSRQGPGANVLTF.

The rearrangement uses TRBV7-8 and TRBJ1-1, with D uncertain. CDR3 size: 14 residues. Trimming removed 5 bases from V and 2 bases from J, with 12 bases in between. From germline, CDR1 is SGHVS and CDR2 FQNEAQ. The CDR3 sequence: CASSQGLINTEAFF. The CDR3 DNA sequence: TGTGCCAGCAGCCAAGGACTGATTAACACTGAAGCTTTCTTT. Filled out from reference TRBV7-8 and TRBJ1-1, the complete variable domain reads GAGVSQSPRYKVAKRGQDVALRCDPISGHVSLFWYQQALGQGPEFLTYFQNEAQLDKSGLPSDRFFAERPEGSVSTLKIQRTQQEDSAVYLCASSQGLINTEAFFGQGTRLTVV.

The rearrangement uses TRBV5-1 and TRBJ2-3, with D possibly TRBD2 on 5 matching bases. V shed 5 bases and J shed 0 bases, with 10 bases lying between them. Germline V gives CDR1 SGHRS, CDR2 YFSETQ. The CDR3 contains 14 residues. CDR3 in DNA: TGCGCCAGCAGGGCGGGCAGGAGCACAGATACGCAGTATTTT. Encoded protein: CASRAGRSTDTQYF.

As to this clone: This sample includes further DNA sequences coding for the same CDR3. The chain uses TRBV11-2 and TRBJ1-1; D not resolved. Germline-derived CDR1 and CDR2 are SGHAT and FQNNGV. The CDR3 is made up of 14 amino acids. Trimming stripped 2 bases from V and 1 base from J, with 8 bases between. The CDR3 here is CASSLSGGNTEAFF. The DNA of the CDR3 is TGTGCCAGCAGCTTATCGGGCGGGAACACTGAAGCTTTCTTT.

CDR3 nucleotides: TGTGCCAGTAGTATTCTAAGGACTGCAGCTCAGCCCCAGCATTTT. Encoded protein: CASSILRTAAQPQHF. The chain couples TRBV19 to TRBJ1-5; D gene ambiguous. The CDR3 spans 15 residues. Per germline, CDR1 LNHDA and CDR2 SQIVND (reference sequence). Trimming removed 3 bases from V and 6 bases from J, with 15 bases in between.

The rearrangement joins TRBV10-3 to TRBJ2-6; possible D gene TRBD1, 5 bases. The V gene's germline CDR1 is ENHRY and CDR2 SYGVKD. The CDR3 is 18 amino acids. V lost 3 bases to trimming and J lost 1 base, with 16 bases between them. The CDR3 region is CAISDGGRDGSGANVLTF. CDR3 DNA sequence: TGTGCCATCAGTGACGGTGGCAGGGATGGATCTGGGGCCAACGTCCTGACTTTC.

This clone was found a few times. CDR3 amino acids: CASTPGPTNEQFF. The CDR3 nucleotides are TGTGCCAGTACCCCGGGACCCACTAATGAGCAGTTCTTC. V gene TRBV19 combines with J gene TRBJ2-1, with D perhaps TRBD1 or TRBD2 (5 bases each). CDR1 is LNHDA, CDR2 SQIVND, per germline (reference sequence). The CDR3 runs 13 residues. V was trimmed by 7 bases and J by 7 bases, leaving 14 bases between them.

The CDR3 region is CASSLDRGQREKLFF. The CDR3 DNA sequence: TGTGCCAGCAGCTTGGACAGGGGGCAACGTGAAAAACTGTTTTTT. The chain is built from TRBV5-4 and TRBJ1-4, with 9 positions matching TRBD1. Germline values: CDR1 SGHNT, CDR2 YYREEE (reference sequence). Trimming took 0 bases from V and 7 from J; bases not matched to a gene: 4. The CDR3 contains 15 residues.

The genes are TRBV6-5 and TRBJ1-4; D unresolved. The CDR3 has 15 amino acids. Trimming stripped 2 bases from V and 0 bases from J, with 7 bases between. The germline CDR1 and CDR2 sequences are MNHEY and SVGAGI. The CDR3, as DNA: TGTGCCAGCAGTTACGTGTTTACAACTAATGAAAAACTGTTTTTT. Translated: CASSYVFTTNEKLFF.

This clone was seen a handful of times. The chain couples TRBV7-2 to TRBJ1-6; D is unresolved. The CDR3 sequence is 13 residues long. V was trimmed by 2 bases and J by 4 bases, leaving 3 bases between them. Germline V gives CDR1 SGHTA, CDR2 FQGNSA. The CDR3 protein is CASSLRYNSPLHF. CDR3 nucleotides: TGTGCCAGCAGCTTAAGGTATAATTCACCCCTCCACTTT.

This clone was observed once. This chain connects TRBV7-2 to TRBJ2-3, with D perhaps TRBD1 or TRBD2 (5 bases each). The CDR3 loop spans 16 amino acids. Germline V lookup: CDR1 SGHTA, CDR2 FQGNSA. V gave up 7 bases and J gave up 3 bases, with 20 bases separating them. CDR3 DNA sequence: TGTGCCAGCAACCCACGCCCCGGGACCGCAACAGATACGCAGTATTTT. It yields the protein CASNPRPGTATDTQYF.

The rearrangement joins TRBV5-1 to TRBJ2-1; 9 bases are shared with TRBD2. CDR3 length equals 15 residues. V shed 1 base and J 8 bases; nucleotides not matched to a gene: 7. Germline lookup yields CDR1 SGHRS and CDR2 YFSETQ. CDR3 in amino acids: CASSLRAGGRDEQFF. Written as DNA, the CDR3 is TGCGCCAGCAGCTTGAGAGCGGGAGGTAGGGATGAGCAGTTCTTC.